This T cell receptor (beta chain) appears in the sequencing data of a study of blood T cells in healthy people across ages. A second roughly 6 to 11 cycle PCR used barcoded and J-beta primers. Using its own MiXCR run on the 5' RACE reads, TCRdb lists one record per CDR3 protein. The data contain around 1.5 million distinct CDR3 sequences, approximately 59% of them singletons. The source material was blood. The sequence was collected from a man between 18 and 35 years old in good health.

CDR3 nucleotides: TGTGCCAGCAGCATAGAAGGTGAGCAGTTCTTC. Translating it yields CASSIEGEQFF. The chain combines TRBV9 with TRBJ2-1; D gene ambiguous. Germline V gene data show CDR1 as SGDLS and CDR2 as YYNGEE. The CDR3 is made up of 11 amino acids. With 4 bases removed from V and 9 bases from J, the gap between germline ends came to 8 bases.